This entry concerns a single T cell receptor (beta chain). Its target is not known. These data belong to a study of shared clonotypes between healthy human individuals. TCRdb keeps only in-frame clones here, not all; method: immunoSEQ multiplex PCR. The sample has 2 million to 3 million clones, more than 85% seen once; the top ten hold about 0.34%. The length of the CDR3 is 14 residues. Germline-derived CDR1 and CDR2 are SGHRS and YFSETQ. Between the trimmed V and J ends, which lost 2 bases and 4 bases, there was a span of 13 bases. Study observations and caveats: What naive subsets generally showed was a larger estimated richness than memory subsets showed. The authors sampled blood alone, and tissue repertoires likely differ.

Source material: naive CD4+ T cells from PBMCs. Sample subset: CD45RA+ positively selected. The chain links TRBV5-1 to TRBJ2-7; D ambiguous. This TCR derives from a man between 18 and 35 years old in good health. Some clones in this sample may be carry-over from other donors' samples. The CDR3 nucleotides are TGCGCCAGCAGCTTCTATATGTCTGGATACGAGCAGTACTTC. It yields the protein CASSFYMSGYEQYF.